This TCR beta chain was obtained from a study of CD8 T cells in Susac syndrome. General observations from the study: Susac CD8+ cells expanded clonally the most in TEMRA cells and in active patients.

After extraction with the RNeasy kit, roughly 0.45 to 1 ug of the RNA was reverse transcribed using random hexamers. It was immunoSEQ multiplex PCR that amplified TCR beta CDR3 across 54 Vbeta and 13 Jbeta. TCRdb called the immunoSEQ multiplex PCR reads again in MiXCR, with one record for every CDR3 protein. The sample has more than 65,000 distinct CDR3 sequences; approximately 95% are singletons. As for this clonotype: Its target is unknown.

The V segment lost 5 bases and the J segment 1 base; nucleotides outside the gene matches: 3. Germline-derived CDR1 and CDR2 are SGHVS and FQNEAQ. CDR3 length: 14 amino acids. The gene calls are TRBV7-8 and TRBJ2-3, with TRBD1 matching over 7 bases. Sequencing was done on a sample of CD8+ T cells from PBMCs. The TCR sequence derives from a human donor with Susac syndrome. This CDR3 reads CASSPGGGTDTQYF. CDR3 bases: TGTGCCAGCAGCCCAGGGGGAGGCACAGATACGCAGTATTTT.